This TCR beta chain was sequenced for a study of identical twins. General study points: Excess sharing by twins proved weaker in beta out-of-frame sequences. There were fewer insertions in abundant cord blood beta clonotypes, but memory repertoires showed no such pattern.

This clonotype turned up a few times. The antigen is not known. A universal primer site was added by template switching, and unique molecular identifiers were carried by the cDNA. TCRdb reprocessed the 5' RACE reads with MiXCR, giving one entry per CDR3 protein. Among more than 650,000 distinct CDR3 sequences listed, around 6.1% were seen once. The CDR3 extends over 12 amino acids. Between the trimmed V and J ends, which lost 4 bases and 0 bases, there was a span of 7 bases. Germline V gene sequence: CDR1 DFQATT, CDR2 SNEGSKA (reference sequence). This TCR was sampled from a man younger than 35 in good health. The material sequenced was naive T cells sorted from blood. The chain recombines TRBV20-1 with TRBJ2-7; D is undetermined. CDR3 DNA sequence: TGCAGTGCTAATGAGGTCTCCTACGAGCAGTACTTC. This codes for CSANEVSYEQYF.